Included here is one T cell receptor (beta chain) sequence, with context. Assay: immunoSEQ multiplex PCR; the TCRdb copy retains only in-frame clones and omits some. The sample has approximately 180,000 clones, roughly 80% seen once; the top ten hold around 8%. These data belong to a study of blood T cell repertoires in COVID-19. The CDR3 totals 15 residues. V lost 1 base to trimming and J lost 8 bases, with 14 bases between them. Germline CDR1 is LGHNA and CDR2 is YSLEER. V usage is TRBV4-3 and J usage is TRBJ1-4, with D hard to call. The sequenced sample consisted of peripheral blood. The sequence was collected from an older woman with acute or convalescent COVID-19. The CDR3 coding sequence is TGCGCCAGCAGCCAAGCGGCCACAACGGAGGAAAAACTGTTTTTT. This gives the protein CASSQAATTEEKLFF.